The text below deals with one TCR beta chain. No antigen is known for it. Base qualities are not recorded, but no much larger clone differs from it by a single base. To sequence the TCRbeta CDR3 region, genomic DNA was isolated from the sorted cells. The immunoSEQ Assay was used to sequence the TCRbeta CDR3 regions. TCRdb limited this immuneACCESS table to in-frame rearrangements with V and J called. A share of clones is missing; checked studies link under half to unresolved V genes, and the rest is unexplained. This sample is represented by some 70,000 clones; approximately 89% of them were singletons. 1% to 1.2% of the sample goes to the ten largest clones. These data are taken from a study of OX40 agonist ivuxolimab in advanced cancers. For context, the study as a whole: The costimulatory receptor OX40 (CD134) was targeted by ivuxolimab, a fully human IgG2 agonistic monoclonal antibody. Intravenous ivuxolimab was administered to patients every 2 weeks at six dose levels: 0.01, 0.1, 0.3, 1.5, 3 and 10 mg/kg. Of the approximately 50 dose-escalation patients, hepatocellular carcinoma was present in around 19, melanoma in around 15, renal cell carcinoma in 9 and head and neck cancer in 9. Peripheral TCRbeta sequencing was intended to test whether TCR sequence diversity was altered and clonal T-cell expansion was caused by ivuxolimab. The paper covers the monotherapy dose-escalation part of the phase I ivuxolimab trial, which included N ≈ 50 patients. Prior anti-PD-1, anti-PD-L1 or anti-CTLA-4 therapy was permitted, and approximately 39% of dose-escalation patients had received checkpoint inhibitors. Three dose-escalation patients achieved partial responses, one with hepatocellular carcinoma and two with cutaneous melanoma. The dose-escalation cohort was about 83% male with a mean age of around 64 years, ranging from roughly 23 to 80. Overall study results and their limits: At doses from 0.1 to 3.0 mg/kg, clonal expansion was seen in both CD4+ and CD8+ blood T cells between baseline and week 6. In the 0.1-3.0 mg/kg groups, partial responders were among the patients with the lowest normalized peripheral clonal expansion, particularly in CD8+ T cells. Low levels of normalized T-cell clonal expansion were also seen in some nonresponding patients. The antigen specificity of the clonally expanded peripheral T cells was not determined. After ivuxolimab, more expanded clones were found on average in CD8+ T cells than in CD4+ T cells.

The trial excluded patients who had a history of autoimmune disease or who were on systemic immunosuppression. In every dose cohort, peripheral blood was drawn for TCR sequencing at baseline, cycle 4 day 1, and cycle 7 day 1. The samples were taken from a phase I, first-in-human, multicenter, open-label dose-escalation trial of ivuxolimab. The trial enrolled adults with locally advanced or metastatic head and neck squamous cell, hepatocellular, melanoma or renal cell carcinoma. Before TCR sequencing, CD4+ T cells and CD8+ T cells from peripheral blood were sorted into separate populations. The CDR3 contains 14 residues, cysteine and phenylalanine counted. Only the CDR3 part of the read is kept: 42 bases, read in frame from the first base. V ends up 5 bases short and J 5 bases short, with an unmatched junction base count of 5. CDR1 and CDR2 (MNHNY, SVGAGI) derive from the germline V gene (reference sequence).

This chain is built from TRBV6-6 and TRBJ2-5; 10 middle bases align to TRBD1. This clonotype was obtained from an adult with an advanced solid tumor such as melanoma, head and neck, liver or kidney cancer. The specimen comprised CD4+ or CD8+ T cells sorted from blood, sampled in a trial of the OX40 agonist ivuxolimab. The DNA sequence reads TGTGCCAGCAGTCCGGGACAGGGGATTGAGACCCAGTACTTC. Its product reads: CASSPGQGIETQYF.